A single sample is the source of the 23 T cell receptor beta chains below, sequenced in a study of T cells in Graves' hyperthyroidism and ophthalmopathy (dated by TCRdb to between 2018 and 2021). The library was built by means of multiplex PCR. The listed sequencing device is Illumina HiSeq 2000. The TCR beta CDR3 regions were amplified from the RNA transcripts. The first round of RT-PCR for the TCR CDR3 was performed with the HTBI primer set and the Qiagen OneStep RT-PCR kit. TCRdb reprocessed the public reads (quality trimming at Q25 with fastp, clone calling with MiXCR) and kept in-frame beta chains. A single entry per CDR3 protein holds the most common genes and DNA from its merged rows. This sample holds about 500,000 distinct CDR3 sequences; roughly a sixth were observed only once. The ten largest account for approximately 18% of the sample. The sample taken for sequencing was blood. The receptors derive from a woman aged 18-29 years with Graves' hyperthyroidism.

This clonotype was counted many times. The CDR3 DNA is TGCGCCAGCAGTGAGTCTGCCGAGCAGTACTTC. Its protein is CASSESAEQYF. The V gene is TRBV10-2, the J gene TRBJ2-7; no firm D call. Trimming shortened V by 0 bases and J by 6 bases, and 3 bases separated the two germline ends. Germline-derived CDR1 and CDR2 are WSHSY and SAAADI. The CDR3 totals 11 residues.

V and J are TRBV6-2 or TRBV6-3 and TRBJ2-3; D is perhaps TRBD1 (6 bases). Germline V gene lookup returns CDR1 MNHEY and CDR2 SVGEGT. Trimming stripped 7 bases from V and 2 bases from J, with 16 bases between. The CDR3 contains 15 residues. The CDR3 loop reads CASTSATGDTDTQYF. CDR3 DNA sequence: TGTGCCAGCACCTCAGCGACAGGAGACACAGATACGCAGTATTTT.

With respect to this clonotype: This may arise from a read error, as a much more abundant clone is one base away. The missing conserved phenylalanine or tryptophan at the end of this CDR3 makes a read error likely. This rearrangement joins TRBV7-2 to TRBJ2-3; no reliable D call. Germline-derived CDR1 and CDR2 are SGHTA and FQGNSA. There are 14 residues in the CDR3. Trimming took 2 bases from V and 2 from J, leaving 8 bases between them. In DNA form, the CDR3 reads TGTGCCAGCAGCTTAATGGGCTCCACAGATACGCAGTATTAT. It translates to CASSLMGSTDTQYY.

Concerning this clonotype: This may arise from a read error, as a much more abundant clone is one base away. V and J are TRBV30 and TRBJ1-2; D is unresolved. In germline, CDR1 is GTSNPN, CDR2 SVGIG (reference sequence). CDR3 length equals 16 residues. In nucleotides, the CDR3 is TGTGCCTGGAGTTCCGCCGTGTGGTTAGCTAACTATGACTACACCTTC. The encoded protein is CAWSSAVWLANYDYTF.

The sample holds a few counts of this clonotype. V usage is TRBV7-2 and J usage is TRBJ2-5; 11 bases fit TRBD2. The CDR3 sequence is 16 residues long. The J segment lost 5 bases and the V segment lost 1 base, leaving 6 bases of the junction unmatched. Germline CDR1 reads SGHTA; CDR2 reads FQGNSA. CDR3 DNA: TGTGCCAGCAGCTTAGTAGCGGGGGGGCTGAAGGAGACCCAGTACTTC. Its translation: CASSLVAGGLKETQYF.

The V gene is TRBV4-3, the J gene TRBJ1-2; D remains unclear. Trimming took 0 bases from V and 2 from J, leaving 10 bases between them. This CDR3 has 15 residues. In germline, CDR1 is LGHNA, CDR2 YSLEER. This chain's CDR3 is CASSQDSRTNYGYTF. As DNA, the CDR3 is TGCGCCAGCAGCCAAGACTCCAGAACGAACTATGGCTACACCTTC.

V and J are TRBV5-1 and TRBJ2-7; 8 bases agree with TRBD2. This CDR3 is built from 15 residues. V gave up 5 bases and J gave up 4 bases; unmatched junction bases: 11. CDR1 and CDR2 (germline): SGHRS, YFSETQ. The CDR3 coding sequence is TGCGCCAGCAGTTTTACAGCGGGAGCTACGTACGAGCAGTACTTC. Translation: CASSFTAGATYEQYF.

This clonotype came up many times. V gene TRBV20-1 combines with J gene TRBJ2-3; the match to TRBD2 covers 10 bases. The CDR3 runs 15 residues. The junction had 1 base not matched to a gene; V was cut back by 1 base and J by 0 bases. Looked up from germline, CDR1 is DFQATT and CDR2 is SNEGSKA (reference sequence). CDR3 coding DNA: TGCAGTGCTAGAGCTAGCGGGGGTAGCACAGATACGCAGTATTTT. Translation gives CSARASGGSTDTQYF.

There are many counts of this clonotype. The rearrangement links TRBV11-2 to TRBJ2-3, with D unclear. The CDR3 is 14 residues long. V was clipped by 0 bases and J by 2 bases, with 6 bases between them. Germline assignment: CDR1 SGHAT and CDR2 FQNNGV. The CDR3 bases are TGTGCCAGCAGCTTAGACGATCCCACAGATACGCAGTATTTT. Amino acids: CASSLDDPTDTQYF.

This clonotype has at least ten counts. The V call is TRBV28, the J call TRBJ2-1; 8 bases are shared with TRBD2. CDR3 length: 14 amino acids. J gave up 6 bases and V 5 bases, and 6 bases lay outside the gene matches. Germline V lookup: CDR1 MDHEN, CDR2 SYDVKM. CDR3 protein: CASSNSGTLNEQFF. Written as DNA, the CDR3 is TGTGCCAGCAGTAATAGCGGGACCCTCAATGAGCAGTTCTTC.

J is TRBJ2-1 and V is TRBV20-1, with TRBD2 identical over 11 bases. CDR3 length: 15 amino acids. Germline trimming cut 6 bases from V and 2 bases from J; bases unmatched to any gene: 6. CDR1 and CDR2 from the germline V gene are DFQATT and SNEGSKA (reference sequence). The CDR3 is CSAGETSGAYNEQFF. The CDR3 DNA reads TGCAGTGCAGGGGAGACTAGCGGGGCCTACAATGAGCAGTTCTTC.

This chain uses TRBV19 with TRBJ1-2, with TRBD1 identical over 8 bases. The germline V gene has CDR1 LNHDA and CDR2 SQIVND (reference sequence). CDR3 length: 14 amino acids. V lost 4 bases to trimming and J lost 4 bases; unmatched junction nucleotides: 5. The DNA for the CDR3 is TGTGCCAGTAGTACCGCAGGGGGCGGCTATGGCTACACCTTC. Its translation: CASSTAGGGYGYTF.

This clonotype was seen at least ten times. The chain joins TRBV7-2 to TRBJ2-3; D possibly matches TRBD1 or TRBD2 (5 bases each). The CDR3 is made up of 14 amino acids. Trimming removed 4 bases from V and 7 bases from J, with 15 bases in between. Germline V lookup: CDR1 SGHTA, CDR2 FQGNSA. The CDR3, as DNA: TGTGCCAGCAGCTCCGGGACCCCAGGAAATACGCAGTATTTT. This sequence encodes CASSSGTPGNTQYF.

The chain joins TRBV4-1 to TRBJ2-7, with TRBD1 matching over 7 bases. V trimming: 1 base; J trimming: 7 bases; junction bases outside the gene matches: 10. Germline V gene lookup returns CDR1 MGHRA and CDR2 YSYEKL. The CDR3 has 15 amino acids. The CDR3 nucleotides read TGCGCCAGCAGCCAAGCAATGGGGACCAGGGGGGAGCAGTACTTC. Residues: CASSQAMGTRGEQYF.

In the case of this clonotype: A much larger clone lies one base from this, so it may be a read error. J is TRBJ1-5 and V is TRBV2; D is ambiguous. The CDR3 runs to 15 residues. Germline values: CDR1 SNHLY, CDR2 FYNNEI. The CDR3 bases are TGTGCCAGCAGTGAAAGGACCGATAGCGATCAGCCCCAGCATTTT. Its protein is CASSERTDSDQPQHF.

This chain uses TRBV19 with TRBJ2-3; 10 bases are a match to TRBD1. The V gene's germline CDR1 is LNHDA and CDR2 SQIVND (reference sequence). Trimming removed 1 base from V and 11 bases from J; junction bases left unmatched: 6. The CDR3 totals 14 residues. The CDR3: CASSIVFGTGEQYF. The CDR3 DNA reads TGTGCCAGTAGTATAGTTTTCGGGACAGGGGAGCAGTATTTT. Complete variable domain (other parts from reference TRBV19 and TRBJ2-3): DGGITQSPKYLFRKEGQNVTLSCEQNLNHDAMYWYRQDPGQGLRLIYYSQIVNDFQKGDIAEGYSVSREKKESFPLTVTSAQKNPTAFYLCASSIVFGTGEQYFGPGTRLTVL.

The chain is built from TRBV3-1 and TRBJ1-2; TRBD1 aligns across 8 bases. CDR1 and CDR2 (germline): LGHDT, YNNKEL (reference sequence). CDR3 size: 14 residues. With V trimmed by 1 base and J by 8 bases, 6 bases remained unmatched. CDR3 sequence (DNA): TGTGCCAGCAGCCAAGTGGGGACAGGCAACGGCTACACCTTC. Encoded protein: CASSQVGTGNGYTF.

This clonotype was seen repeatedly, ten times or more. V usage is TRBV15 and J usage is TRBJ2-1; 12 bases fit TRBD2. The trim removed 1 base at V and 5 bases at J, leaving 9 bases unmatched. This CDR3 region has 18 residues. Germline V gene sequence: CDR1 LNHNV, CDR2 YYDKDF (reference sequence). CDR3 DNA: TGTGCCACCAGCAGAGGGCCTAGCGGGAGGGCCTTAAACAATGAGCAGTTCTTC. Translation gives CATSRGPSGRALNNEQFF.

V usage is TRBV7-9 and J usage is TRBJ1-2; 8 bases fit TRBD1. Germline CDR1 and CDR2: SEHNR and FQNEAQ (reference sequence). After removal of 5 bases from V and 3 bases from J, the junction contained 5 bases not matched to a gene. CDR3 length: 14 residues. The CDR3 DNA follows: TGTGCCAGCAGCATGCAGGACAGGGACTATGGCTACACCTTC. This sequence encodes CASSMQDRDYGYTF.

The genes are TRBV4-1 and TRBJ1-5; D is unclear. Germline values: CDR1 MGHRA, CDR2 YSYEKL. The CDR3 has 16 amino acids. Trimming pared 4 bases from V and 2 bases from J, leaving 15 bases between. For the CDR3, the DNA is TGCGCCAGCAGCCTTCTCTGGGTCGAACGCAATCAGCCCCAGCATTTT. Protein sequence: CASSLLWVERNQPQHF.

Note on this clonotype: A much larger clonotype is one base distant, so this may be a read error. The chain couples TRBV28 to TRBJ2-5; 12 bases match TRBD1. This CDR3 region has 18 residues. CDR1 and CDR2 (germline): MDHEN, SYDVKM. V was pared by 4 bases and J by 5 bases, with 14 bases of the junction left unmatched. CDR3 in DNA: TGTGCCAGCAGTTCAAACCTCCCCCGGGACAGGGGGCGGGAGACCCAGTACTTC. Its protein is CASSSNLPRDRGRETQYF.

V is TRBV7-9 and J is TRBJ1-3; 9 bases line up with TRBD1. V shed 5 bases, J shed 0 bases, and the junction held 5 bases outside the gene matches. The CDR3 length is 16 residues. Looked up from germline, CDR1 is SEHNR and CDR2 is FQNEAQ (reference sequence). CDR3 sequence (DNA): TGTGCCAGCAGCGAAATGACAGGGGGCTCTGGAAACACCATATATTTT. Protein product: CASSEMTGGSGNTIYF.

This chain connects TRBV6-1 to TRBJ2-7, with 7 positions matching TRBD2. Germline V CDR1 and CDR2: MNHNS, SASEGT. J gave up 2 bases and V 6 bases, and 4 bases lay outside the gene matches. The CDR3 has 13 residues. The CDR3 sequence: CASRPLAAYEQYF. In DNA, the CDR3 is TGTGCCAGCAGACCTCTAGCGGCCTACGAGCAGTACTTC.